These 22 T cell receptor beta chains were all obtained from the same sample, sequenced in a study of shared T cell receptors in the human thymus. Assay: immunoSEQ multiplex PCR; the TCRdb copy retains only in-frame clones and omits some. Altogether over 650,000 clones are present, about 90% being singletons, with the ten largest covering approximately 0.0097%. These data also formed part of another study, on human thymus T cells.

Sequenced: thymocytes. The receptors were sampled from a boy in the first two years of life with a congenital heart defect.

V and J are TRBV27 and TRBJ2-1; D is perhaps TRBD2 (6 bases). V lost 7 bases to trimming and J lost 4 bases, with 17 bases between them. The CDR3 has 15 amino acids. Germline V gene sequence: CDR1 MNHEY, CDR2 SMNVEV (reference sequence). CDR3 sequence: CASTSGLTSYNEQFF. The CDR3 nucleotides are TGTGCCAGCACCTCGGGACTTACATCATACAATGAGCAGTTCTTC.

The chain is built from TRBV30 and TRBJ1-5; TRBD1 matches 7 bases. Germline V gene lookup returns CDR1 GTSNPN and CDR2 SVGIG (reference sequence). This CDR3 comprises 14 residues. Unmatched junction bases numbered 5, after V lost 3 bases and J lost 3 bases. CDR3: CAWRPDRANQPQHF. CDR3 nucleotides: TGTGCCTGGAGACCTGACAGGGCCAATCAGCCCCAGCATTTT.

The gene calls are TRBV28 and TRBJ1-3, with D uncertain. Germline values: CDR1 MDHEN, CDR2 SYDVKM. This CDR3 is 14 amino acids long. V lost 3 bases to trimming and J lost 0 bases, with 6 bases between them. The CDR3 coding sequence is TGTGCCAGCAGTTTCTTAAACTCTGGAAACACCATATATTTT. It encodes CASSFLNSGNTIYF. Using reference TRBV28 and TRBJ1-3 for the parts outside the CDR3, the full variable domain is DVKVTQSSRYLVKRTGEKVFLECVQDMDHENMFWYRQDPGLGLRLIYFSYDVKMKEKGDIPEGYSVSREKKERFSLILESASTNQTSMYLCASSFLNSGNTIYFGEGSWLTVV.

The chain couples TRBV6-1 to TRBJ1-5, with 9 bases that match TRBD1. The germline V gene encodes CDR1 MNHNS and CDR2 SASEGT. The CDR3 runs 15 residues. V lost 1 base, J lost 6 bases, and 4 bases stayed unmatched. The CDR3 sequence: CASSEEGQGTQPQHF. Written as DNA, the CDR3 is TGTGCCAGCAGTGAAGAGGGACAGGGTACTCAGCCCCAGCATTTT.

The chain employs TRBV10-3 and TRBJ2-7; TRBD2 might be the D (5 bases). The germline V gene has CDR1 ENHRY and CDR2 SYGVKD. This CDR3 has 14 amino acids. Trimming removed 8 bases from V and 4 bases from J, with 18 bases in between. The CDR3 region is CAIGSFLRGYEQYF. The DNA of the CDR3 is TGTGCCATCGGTTCTTTTTTAAGAGGGTACGAGCAGTACTTC.

The chain carries TRBV27 and TRBJ1-2, with a tentative D call TRBD1 (6 bases). Germline V gene data show CDR1 as MNHEY and CDR2 as SMNVEV (reference sequence). Trimming cost V 4 bases and J 0 bases, with 18 bases left between them. CDR3 size: 17 residues. The CDR3 reads CASSSLTGTQPNYGYTF. The CDR3 nucleotides are TGTGCCAGCAGTTCCCTGACCGGGACACAACCTAACTATGGCTACACCTTC.

The rearrangement joins TRBV14 to TRBJ2-7; 7 positions agree with TRBD1. Germline-derived CDR1 and CDR2 are SGHDN and FVKESK. J gave up 3 bases and V 1 base, and 12 bases lay outside the gene matches. The CDR3 contains 17 residues. CDR3 DNA sequence: TGTGCCAGCAGCCAAGCTGGCGTGACAGGGCCTTACTACGAGCAGTACTTC. Translating it yields CASSQAGVTGPYYEQYF.

CDR3 residues: CASSPGTGVGEQYF. In DNA form, the CDR3 reads TGTGCCAGTAGTCCAGGGACAGGGGTTGGCGAGCAGTACTTC. The chain employs TRBV19 and TRBJ2-7; 10 nucleotides align to TRBD1. The V gene end was trimmed by 5 bases and the J gene end by 6 bases; junction bases not matched to a gene: 7. The CDR3 spans 14 residues. Germline loops: CDR1 LNHDA, CDR2 SQIVND (reference sequence).

The chain is built from TRBV2 and TRBJ1-1, with 9 nucleotides matching TRBD1. CDR1 SNHLY and CDR2 FYNNEI come from the germline V gene. There are 13 residues in the CDR3. The V gene end was trimmed by 4 bases and the J gene end by 11 bases; junction bases not matched to a gene: 8. The CDR3 DNA is TGTGCCAGCAGTGGTTTTTGGACAGGGGCTGCTTTCTTT. Translating it yields CASSGFWTGAAFF.

The J gene is TRBJ2-3, the V gene TRBV2, with TRBD1 matching over 7 bases. Per the germline V gene, CDR1 is SNHLY and CDR2 is FYNNEI. The V segment lost 2 bases and the J segment 4 bases; nucleotides outside the gene matches: 6. This CDR3 has 15 residues. The CDR3 DNA reads TGTGCCAGCAGTGAAAGGTCAGGGGGTTCAGATACGCAGTATTTT. Translating it yields CASSERSGGSDTQYF.

The V and J genes are TRBV28 and TRBJ2-3; 7 bases match TRBD2. This CDR3 spans 14 amino acids. Germline trimming cut 3 bases from V and 6 bases from J; bases unmatched to any gene: 6. Germline V gives CDR1 MDHEN, CDR2 SYDVKM. Here the CDR3 reads CASSFRREIDTQYF. CDR3 nucleotide sequence: TGTGCCAGCAGTTTCCGGCGGGAGATCGATACGCAGTATTTT.

The chain employs TRBV30 and TRBJ1-3; D is unresolved. There are 17 residues in the CDR3. Germline CDR1 is GTSNPN and CDR2 is SVGIG (reference sequence). The ends were cut back, 3 bases at V and 0 bases at J, with 18 bases in the middle. The CDR3 coding sequence is TGTGCCTGGAGACAGACCCGGTTTGGTTCCTCTGGAAACACCATATATTTT. This translates into CAWRQTRFGSSGNTIYF.

This sequence joins TRBV10-3 and TRBJ1-1; no clear D gene. The CDR3 sequence is 17 residues long. Germline-derived CDR1 and CDR2 are ENHRY and SYGVKD. Trimming took 0 bases from V and 1 from J, leaving 15 bases between them. CDR3 protein: CAISESRRGKRNTEAFF. In DNA, the CDR3 is TGTGCCATCAGTGAGTCAAGGAGAGGGAAGAGGAACACTGAAGCTTTCTTT.

This chain links TRBV12-5 with TRBJ2-3; D ambiguous. This CDR3 has 9 amino acids. The germline CDR1 and CDR2 sequences are LGHNT and FRNRAP. The V and J ends lost 10 bases and 6 bases respectively, with 5 bases between them. CDR3 nucleotide sequence: TGTGCTATCGGGGATACGCAGTATTTT. It specifies CAIGDTQYF. Variable domain in full (rest from reference TRBV12-5 and TRBJ2-3): DARVTQTPRHKVTEMGQEVTMRCQPILGHNTVFWYRQTMMQGLELLAYFRNRAPLDDSGMPKDRFSAEMPDATLATLKIQPSEPRDSAVYFCAIGDTQYFGPGTRLTVL.

This clone was seen once. The chain uses TRBV5-1 and TRBJ2-7; 13 bases map to TRBD2. The germline V gene encodes CDR1 SGHRS and CDR2 YFSETQ. This CDR3 has 17 amino acids. The V and J ends lost 3 bases and 7 bases, in that order; junction bases with no gene match: 13. The CDR3 protein is CASSSRNRLAGGYEQYF. The CDR3 bases are TGCGCCAGCAGCTCGAGGAACAGACTAGCGGGAGGTTATGAGCAGTACTTC.

The chain has TRBV10-3 and TRBJ1-3; a weak D match, TRBD1 (5 bases). V was clipped by 6 bases and J by 2 bases, with 11 bases between them. Germline-derived CDR1 and CDR2 are ENHRY and SYGVKD. The CDR3 is 14 amino acids. The CDR3 region is CAIRPQGPGNTIYF. The CDR3 DNA is TGTGCCATCAGACCCCAGGGTCCTGGAAACACCATATATTTT.

The rearrangement links TRBV7-2 to TRBJ1-2; 10 bases match TRBD1. Germline V gene sequence: CDR1 SGHTA, CDR2 FQGNSA. V trimming: 3 bases; J trimming: 4 bases; junction bases outside the gene matches: 8. The CDR3 has 16 residues. The CDR3 sequence is CASSLNSGTGVYGYTF. The DNA for the CDR3 is TGTGCCAGCAGCTTGAATTCCGGGACAGGGGTCTATGGCTACACCTTC. Together with reference TRBV7-2 and TRBJ1-2, the CDR3 gives the full variable domain: GAGVSQSPSNKVTEKGKDVELRCDPISGHTALYWYRQSLGQGLEFLIYFQGNSAPDKSGLPSDRFSAERTGGSVSTLTIQRTQQEDSAVYLCASSLNSGTGVYGYTFGSGTRLTVV.

This clone was seen a few times. Sequence at one end of the junction differs from germline and may be a read error. This chain connects TRBV4-3 to TRBJ1-2; 7 nucleotides line up with TRBD1. The CDR3 length is 15 residues. From germline, CDR1 is LGHNA and CDR2 YSLEER. The CDR3 nucleotides read TGCGCCAGCAGCCCCAGGGCAGGGGGTAACTCTGGCTACACCTTC. Residues: CASSPRAGGNSGYTF.

The count of this clone is one. The genes are TRBV9 and TRBJ2-1; 7 nucleotides align to TRBD2. Trimming cost V 3 bases and J 2 bases; bases outside gene matches: 5. The V gene's germline CDR1 is SGDLS and CDR2 YYNGEE. The CDR3 runs 15 residues. The CDR3 DNA sequence: TGTGCCAGCAGCGCCTCCGGGACTACCTACAATGAGCAGTTCTTC. Its translation: CASSASGTTYNEQFF.

The genes are TRBV6-5 and TRBJ2-1; 9 nucleotides match TRBD2. With 5 bases clipped from V and 5 bases from J, the junction kept 4 bases outside the gene matches. The CDR3 has 14 amino acids. Germline CDR1 is MNHEY and CDR2 is SVGAGI. This CDR3 is CASSEGLANNEQFF. CDR3 DNA sequence: TGTGCCAGCAGTGAGGGACTAGCAAACAATGAGCAGTTCTTC.

The chain uses TRBV9 and TRBJ2-7; 11 nucleotides agree with TRBD1. The CDR3 loop spans 15 amino acids. Germline V gives CDR1 SGDLS, CDR2 YYNGEE. Germline trimming cut 3 bases from V and 2 bases from J; bases unmatched to any gene: 4. CDR3 coding DNA: TGTGCCAGCAGCGCGGGACAGGGGGACCCCTACGAGCAGTACTTC. This encodes CASSAGQGDPYEQYF.

The chain is built from TRBV18 and TRBJ1-2, with D possibly TRBD1 on 5 matching bases. Trimming removed 3 bases at V and 4 bases at J, with 15 bases between. CDR3 length: 15 amino acids. Germline values: CDR1 KGHSH, CDR2 LQKENI. Here the CDR3 DNA reads TGTGCCAGCTCACCTCCCCTAGGAACAGGCTATGGCTACACCTTC. Translated: CASSPPLGTGYGYTF.